A selection of T cell receptor beta chains follows, all from one sample in a study of blood T cell repertoires in COVID-19. Some clones are missing from TCRdb's copy, which holds only in-frame ones; the method was immunoSEQ multiplex PCR. The table records roughly 100,000 clones, about 82% of them present only once. Sequenced: peripheral blood. These receptors all stem from a human donor in a cohort sampled during active COVID-19. The CDR3 runs from the conserved cysteine through the conserved F or W. A D gene is named only where the DNA matches it firmly. Clone size is stated in some rows and not others, as once, few, many or a class when expanded.

- | TRBJ2-1 | TRBV3-1/TRBV3-2 | - | CASSATGTNEQFF | TGTGCCAGCAGCGCTACAGGGACGAATGAGCAGTTCTTC
TRBD1 | TRBJ2-5 | TRBV28 | - | CASSSPRGQGGSETQYF | TGTGCCAGCAGTTCCCCCAGGGGACAGGGTGGGTCGGAGACCCAGTACTTC
TRBD2 | TRBJ2-1 | TRBV5-4 | - | CASSAASLAGENNEQFF | TGTGCCAGCAGCGCTGCCAGCCTAGCGGGAGAAAACAATGAGCAGTTCTTC
- | TRBJ1-1 | TRBV5-4 | - | CASSRLTADTEAFF | TGTGCCAGCAGCCGCTTGACTGCGGACACTGAAGCTTTCTTT
- | TRBJ1-2 | TRBV7-5 | - | CARSPEGHLGSYTF | TGTGCCAGAAGCCCCGAAGGACATCTGGGAAGCTACACCTTC
TRBD2 | TRBJ2-1 | TRBV24-1 | - | CATSDYGGGPGNEQFF | TGTGCCACCAGTGATTATGGGGGAGGGCCGGGAAATGAGCAGTTCTTC
- | TRBJ2-1 | TRBV5-4 | once | CASSLVGGSVDEQFF | TGTGCCAGCAGCTTGGTTGGGGGGAGTGTGGATGAGCAGTTCTTC
- | TRBJ1-4 | TRBV6-5 | few | CASRPRQAVNEKLFF | TGTGCCAGCAGACCCCGACAGGCGGTTAATGAAAAACTGTTTTTT
TRBD1 | TRBJ2-5 | TRBV5-1 | - | CASSHGQGGETQYF | TGCGCCAGCAGCCATGGACAGGGAGGAGAGACCCAGTACTTC
- | TRBJ2-7 | TRBV27 | - | CASSLLATSYEQYF | TGTGCCAGCAGTTTACTAGCGACTTCTTACGAGCAGTACTTC
- | TRBJ1-2 | TRBV6-5 | - | CASSRRAGEYGYTF | TGTGCCAGCAGTCGACGGGCGGGGGAATATGGCTACACCTTC
- | TRBJ2-3 | TRBV29-1 | once | CSALTNTQYF | TGCAGCGCTCTGACAAATACGCAGTATTTT
- | TRBJ2-3 | TRBV2 | - | CASSAPRSPSTDTQYF | TGTGCCAGCAGTGCCCCCCGGTCTCCTAGCACAGATACGCAGTATTTT
- | TRBJ2-1 | TRBV6-2/TRBV6-3 | - | CASSYHGSSYNEQFF | TGTGCCAGCAGTTACCACGGGAGCTCCTACAATGAGCAGTTCTTC
- | TRBJ2-3 | TRBV5-4 | many | CASSLDYTSTDTQYF | TGTGCCAGCAGCTTGGACTATACTAGCACAGATACGCAGTATTTT
- | TRBJ2-5 | TRBV5-6 | few | CASSLDTRETQYF | TGTGCCAGCAGCTTGGATACGCGGGAGACCCAGTACTTC
- | TRBJ1-6 | TRBV12-3/TRBV12-4 | - | CASRYSYNSPLHF | TGTGCCAGCAGGTACTCCTATAATTCACCCCTCCACTTT
TRBD1 | TRBJ2-3 | TRBV2 | - | CASSARTGGYLDTQYF | TGTGCCAGCAGTGCCAGGACAGGGGGCTATTTAGATACGCAGTATTTT
- | TRBJ1-2 | TRBV6-5 | - | CASSSLTGEGYGYTF | TGTGCCAGCAGTTCCCTGACAGGAGAAGGCTATGGCTACACCTTC
- | TRBJ2-1 | TRBV4-2 | - | CASSYTGIKFF | TGTGCCAGCAGCTATACAGGGATCAAGTTCTTC
- | TRBJ2-1 | TRBV19 | - | CASSIGGHPQQFF | TGTGCCAGTAGTATAGGTGGGCACCCCCAGCAGTTCTTC
- | TRBJ1-6 | TRBV3-1/TRBV3-2 | - | CATSHRQALFSPLHF | TGTGCCACAAGCCATCGGCAGGCCTTATTTTCACCCCTCCACTTT
- | TRBJ2-4 | TRBV5-1 | - | CASSLDVTDINIQYF | TGCGCCAGCAGCTTGGATGTGACAGACATAAACATTCAGTACTTC
- | TRBJ2-7 | TRBV5-5 | - | CASSLAPQGSYEQYF | TGTGCCAGCAGCTTGGCTCCACAGGGATCCTACGAGCAGTACTTC
TRBD2 | TRBJ2-1 | TRBV7-9 | once | CASSSPVARGSYNEQFF | TGTGCCAGCAGCTCCCCTGTAGCGCGGGGGTCCTACAATGAGCAGTTCTTC